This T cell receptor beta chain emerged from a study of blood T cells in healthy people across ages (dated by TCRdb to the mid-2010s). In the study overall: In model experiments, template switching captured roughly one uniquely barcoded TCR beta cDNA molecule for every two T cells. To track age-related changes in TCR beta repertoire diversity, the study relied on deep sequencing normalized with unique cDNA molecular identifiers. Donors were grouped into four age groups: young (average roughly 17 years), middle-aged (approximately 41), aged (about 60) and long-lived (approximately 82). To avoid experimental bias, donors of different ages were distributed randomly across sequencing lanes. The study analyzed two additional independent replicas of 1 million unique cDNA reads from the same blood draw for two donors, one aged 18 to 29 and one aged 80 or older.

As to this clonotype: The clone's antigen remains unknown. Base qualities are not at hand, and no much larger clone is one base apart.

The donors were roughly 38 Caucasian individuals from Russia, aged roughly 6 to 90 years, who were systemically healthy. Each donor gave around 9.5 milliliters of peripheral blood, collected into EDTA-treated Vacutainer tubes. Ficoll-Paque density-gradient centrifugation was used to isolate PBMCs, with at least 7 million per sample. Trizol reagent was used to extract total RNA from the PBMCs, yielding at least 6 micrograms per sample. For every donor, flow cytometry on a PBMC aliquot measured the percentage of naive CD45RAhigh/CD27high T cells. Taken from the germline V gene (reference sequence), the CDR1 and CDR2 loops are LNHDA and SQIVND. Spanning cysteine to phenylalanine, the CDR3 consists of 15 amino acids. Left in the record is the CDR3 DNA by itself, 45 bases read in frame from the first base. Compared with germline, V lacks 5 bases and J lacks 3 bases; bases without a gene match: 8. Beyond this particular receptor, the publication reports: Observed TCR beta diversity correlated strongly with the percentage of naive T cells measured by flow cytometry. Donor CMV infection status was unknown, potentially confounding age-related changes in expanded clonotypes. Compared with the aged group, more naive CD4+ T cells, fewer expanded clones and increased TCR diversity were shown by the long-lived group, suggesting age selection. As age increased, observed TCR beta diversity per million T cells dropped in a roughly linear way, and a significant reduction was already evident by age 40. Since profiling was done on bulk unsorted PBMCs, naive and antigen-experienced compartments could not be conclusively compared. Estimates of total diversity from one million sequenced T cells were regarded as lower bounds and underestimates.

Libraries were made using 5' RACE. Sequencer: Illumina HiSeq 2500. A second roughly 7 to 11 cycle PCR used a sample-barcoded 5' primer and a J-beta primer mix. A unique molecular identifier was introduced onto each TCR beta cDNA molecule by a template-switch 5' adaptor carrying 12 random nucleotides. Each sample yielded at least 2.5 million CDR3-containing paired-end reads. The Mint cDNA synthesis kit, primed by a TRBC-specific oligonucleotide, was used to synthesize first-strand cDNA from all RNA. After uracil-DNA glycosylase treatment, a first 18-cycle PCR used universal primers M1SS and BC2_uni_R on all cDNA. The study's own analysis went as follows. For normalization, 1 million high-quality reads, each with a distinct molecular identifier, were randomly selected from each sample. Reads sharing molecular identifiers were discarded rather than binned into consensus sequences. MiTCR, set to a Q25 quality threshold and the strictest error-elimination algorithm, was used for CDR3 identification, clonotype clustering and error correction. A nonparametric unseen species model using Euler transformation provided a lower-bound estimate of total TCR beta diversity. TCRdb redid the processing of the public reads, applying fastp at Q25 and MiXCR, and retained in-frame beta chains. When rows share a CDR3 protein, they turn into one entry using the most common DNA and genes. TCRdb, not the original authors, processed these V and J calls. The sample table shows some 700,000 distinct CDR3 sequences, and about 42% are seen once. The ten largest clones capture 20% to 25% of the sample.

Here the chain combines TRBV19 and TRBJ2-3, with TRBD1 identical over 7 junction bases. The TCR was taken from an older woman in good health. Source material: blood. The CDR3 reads CASSSRQGWTDTQYF. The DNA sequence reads TGTGCCAGTAGTTCGAGACAGGGTTGGACAGATACGCAGTATTTT.